A selection of T cell receptor beta chains follows, all from one sample in a study of cytomegalovirus exposure and HLA in healthy donors. Only in-frame clones appear in the TCRdb table, and some are missing; sequencing was by immunoSEQ multiplex PCR. The repertoire holds over 100,000 clones, just over 65% seen once, with about 1.5% in the top ten. The sample taken for sequencing was PBMCs. The receptors originated from a man between 18 and 29 years old in good health and CMV-seronegative. Both conserved end residues are part of each CDR3. Fields, in order: D gene, J gene, V gene, clone size, CDR3 DNA, CDR3 protein. The D gene is left open where the match is weak. Some rows have no size entry. The others give once, few or many, or a class for an expanded clone.

>.|TRBJ2-5|TRBV30|.
TGTGCCTGGAGTGTAGGGACGGTCCAGGGGAGAGAGACCCAGTACTTC
CAWSVGTVQGRETQYF
>.|TRBJ2-7|TRBV19|.
TGTGCCAGTAGTATAGTGGCTATAGGGGGCGAGCAGTACTTC
CASSIVAIGGEQYF
>.|TRBJ1-5|TRBV27|.
TGTGCCAGCAGCCTGGTGAGCCATCAGCCCCAGCATTTT
CASSLVSHQPQHF
>TRBD2|TRBJ2-7|TRBV27|.
TGTGCCAGCAGTTTGGGGACTAGCGGGATACGTTACGAGCAGTACTTC
CASSLGTSGIRYEQYF
>.|TRBJ2-5|TRBV4-1|.
TGCGCCAGCAGCCTTGGACAGTCGGGCCAAGAGACCCAGTACTTC
CASSLGQSGQETQYF
>.|TRBJ1-2|TRBV23-1|few
TGCGCCAGCAGTCAATCTGCCATACGTGAGGAGAACTATGGCTACACCTTC
CASSQSAIREENYGYTF
>.|TRBJ1-2|TRBV19|.
TGTGCCAGTAGTGAGCGGATTTATGGCTACACCTTC
CASSERIYGYTF
>.|TRBJ1-1|TRBV19|.
TGTGCCAGTAGTACCCAGGACAGAAGTTACACTGAGGCTTTCTTT
CASSTQDRSYTEAFF
>.|TRBJ1-1|TRBV7-2|.
TGTGCCAGCAGCTTAGGGTACAGGAGGGAAACTGAAGCTTTCTTT
CASSLGYRRETEAFF
>.|TRBJ2-1|TRBV27|.
TGTGCCAGCGGCCAGTATGAGCAGTTCTTC
CASGQYEQFF
>.|TRBJ2-7|TRBV19|.
TGTGCCAGTAGTATAATAGGACAGAGCTCCTACGAGCAGTACTTC
CASSIIGQSSYEQYF
>.|TRBJ1-1|TRBV27|.
TGTGCCAGCTTCGGACAGCCGGTAACTGAAGCTTTCTTT
CASFGQPVTEAFF
>.|TRBJ2-7|TRBV21-1|few
TGTGCCAGCAGCCCCAGCCCAGGCCGGGATTTTGTCGAGCAGTACTTC
CASSPSPGRDFVEQYF
>.|TRBJ2-1|TRBV10-3|.
TGTGCCATCAGTGAGTCGATGACGGGGGAATTGTACAATGAGCAGTTCTTC
CAISESMTGELYNEQFF
>.|TRBJ2-2|TRBV30|.
TGTGCCTGGAACGAGGTCCTGAACACCGGGGAGCTGTTTTTT
CAWNEVLNTGELFF
>.|TRBJ2-2|TRBV19|few
TGTGCCAGTCGATTTTCCCCCACTAACGGGGGGGAGCTGTTTTTT
CASRFSPTNGGELFF
>.|TRBJ1-2|TRBV6-1|.
TGTGCCAGCAGTGAAACCGGTGCTAACTATGGCTACACCTTC
CASSETGANYGYTF
>.|TRBJ2-3|TRBV10-1|once
TGCGCCGGGCCCCCCACAGATACGCAGTATTTT
CAGPPTDTQYF
>.|TRBJ2-1|TRBV10-3|.
TGTGCCACCCGCCCGGGGAGCTCCTACAATGAGCAGTTCTTC
CATRPGSSYNEQFF
>TRBD2|TRBJ2-7|TRBV7-2|.
TGTGCCAGCAGGGGTCGGGTTGATGAGAGGCGGGGGGCCTACGAGCAGTACTTC
CASRGRVDERRGAYEQYF
>.|TRBJ2-5|TRBV5-4|.
TGTGCCAGCACCTACGCAGAGACCCAGTACTTC
CASTYAETQYF
>TRBD2|TRBJ2-3|TRBV4-1|.
TGCGCCAGCAGCCAATTTAGCGGGGATACAGATACGCAGTATTTT
CASSQFSGDTDTQYF
>.|TRBJ1-3|TRBV5-6|.
TGTGCCAGCAGCGGGCGGGGGCCTGGAAACACCATATATTTT
CASSGRGPGNTIYF
>TRBD2|TRBJ2-5|TRBV18|.
TGTGCCAGCTCACCTTTAGGGACTAGCGGACAAGAGACCCAGTACTTC
CASSPLGTSGQETQYF
>TRBD1|TRBJ1-1|TRBV2|.
TGTGCCAGCAGTCCCGGACAGGGGATGCGGACTGAAGCTTTCTTT
CASSPGQGMRTEAFF
>TRBD2|TRBJ2-7|TRBV9|.
TGTGCCAGCAGCAGAACCGGGACTAGCGGGGGGGCCCTATCCTACGAGCAGTACTTC
CASSRTGTSGGALSYEQYF
>.|TRBJ2-5|TRBV9|.
TGTGCCAGCAGCGTAGTTTCAGAAGAGACCCAGTACTTC
CASSVVSEETQYF
>.|TRBJ2-1|TRBV5-6|.
TGTGCCAGCAGCTCCCCAGGCCCCCGCAGCTACAATGAGCAGTTCTTC
CASSSPGPRSYNEQFF
>TRBD1|TRBJ2-2|TRBV23-1|.
TGCGCCAGCAGTAGTCCGCTGAGGGGGCCTTCGGGGGAGCTGTTTTTT
CASSSPLRGPSGELFF
>.|TRBJ1-1|TRBV6-5|.
TGTGCCAGCAGTTACGAGGGGAACACTGAAGCTTTCTTT
CASSYEGNTEAFF
>TRBD1|TRBJ2-7|TRBV6-1|.
TGTGCCAGCAGTGAAGCGCTTCTGGACAGGGGGCGCCGCGACGAGCAGTACTTC
CASSEALLDRGRRDEQYF
>TRBD2|TRBJ2-7|TRBV15|.
TGTGCCACCAGCAACGGGAGGGGTTACGAGCAGTACTTC
CATSNGRGYEQYF
>TRBD2|TRBJ2-1|TRBV4-2|.
TGTGCCAGCAGCCAAGGGACTAGCGGGGTCTACAATGAGCAGTTCTTC
CASSQGTSGVYNEQFF
>TRBD1|TRBJ1-1|TRBV28|.
TGTGCCAGCACCCAGGGGGCGAGGGTTGGGACTGAAGCTTTCTTT
CASTQGARVGTEAFF
>.|TRBJ2-7|TRBV7-8|.
TGTGCCAGCAGCCGAACGGTAGTCAGGGGAAAATCCTACGAGCAGTACTTC
CASSRTVVRGKSYEQYF
>TRBD1|TRBJ1-2|TRBV10-2|.
TGCGCCAGCAGTAGGGACAGGGTGGCCCCTAACTATGGCTACACCTTC
CASSRDRVAPNYGYTF
>.|TRBJ2-7|TRBV4-2|.
TGTGCCAGCAGCCGGGGAGCTGGGATCGACGAGCAGTACTTC
CASSRGAGIDEQYF
>TRBD1|TRBJ2-6|TRBV5-1|.
TGCGCCAGCAGCCAGGGTCCAGGGGGTTCTGGGGCCAACGTCCTGACTTTC
CASSQGPGGSGANVLTF
>.|TRBJ2-7|TRBV6-4|.
TGTGCCAGCAGTCCCGAGCCGGGACACACCCCGGGGGAGCAGTACTTC
CASSPEPGHTPGEQYF
>.|TRBJ2-7|TRBV5-4|.
TGTGCCAGCAGCCCAGGGATGAACTACGAGCAGTACTTC
CASSPGMNYEQYF
>.|TRBJ2-5|TRBV6-1|.
TGTGCCAGCAGTGGAGGACAGAGGCAAGAGACCCAGTACTTC
CASSGGQRQETQYF
>TRBD1|TRBJ1-2|TRBV28|.
TGTGCCAGCAGTTCTGGACAGGCCCTAGGCTACACCTTC
CASSSGQALGYTF
>.|TRBJ1-6|TRBV2|.
TGTGCCAGCAGTGGGGCCGGCAGGGGAAATTCACCCCTCCACTTT
CASSGAGRGNSPLHF
>TRBD1|TRBJ1-1|TRBV19|.
TGTGCCACCAGGACAGGGTCAGAGACCACTGAAGCTTTCTTT
CATRTGSETTEAFF
>TRBD1|TRBJ1-4|TRBV7-2|.
TGTGCCAGCAGCCTATGGGACAGGGGGCATGAAAAACTGTTTTTT
CASSLWDRGHEKLFF
>TRBD1|TRBJ1-1|TRBV10-3|.
TGTGCCATCAGTGAGTCGCCGGGACAGGGAGAGGCCGAAGCTTTCTTT
CAISESPGQGEAEAFF
>.|TRBJ2-7|TRBV6-5|.
TGTGCCAGCAGATCGACAGGAACCTACGAGCAGTACTTC
CASRSTGTYEQYF
>.|TRBJ1-2|TRBV30|.
TGTGCCTGGAGTGTCGGACTGGCGGGTGGCTACACCTTC
CAWSVGLAGGYTF
>.|TRBJ2-1|TRBV6-5|few
TGTGCCAGCAGTTCAGGGGCGTCTTACAATGAGCAGTTCTTC
CASSSGASYNEQFF
>.|TRBJ2-5|TRBV2|few
TGTGCCAGCATCGACAGGTCTTTACAGACCCAGTACTTC
CASIDRSLQTQYF
>TRBD1|TRBJ2-7|TRBV4-1|.
TGCGCCAGCAGCCAAGCGGGACCGGGACAGGGGTACGAGCAGTACTTC
CASSQAGPGQGYEQYF
>.|TRBJ1-1|TRBV7-2|few
TGTGCCAGCAGCTTAGCCTCTGTCTACACTGAAGCTTTCTTT
CASSLASVYTEAFF
>.|TRBJ1-3|TRBV15|.
TGTGCCACCCGGCGGGACCGCCTGGAAGGAAACACCATATATTTT
CATRRDRLEGNTIYF
>.|TRBJ2-3|TRBV30|few
TGTGCCTGGAGTGGGTTCCAGGGTCTGGTCGATACGCAGTATTTT
CAWSGFQGLVDTQYF